This TCR beta chain is from a study of neurological immune-mediated disorders. Study-level findings and limits: The multiple sclerosis repertoire cluster had no clinical or MRI correlate. TCR-beta repertoires seemed private in all groups, with no expanded CDR3 amino acid sequences shared.

Over 190 million TCR-beta sequences, together covering 15-18 subjects, were produced by every individual sequencing run that was carried out. MiXCR was run by TCRdb on the 5' RACE reads, yielding one entry per CDR3 protein. The sample includes about 59,000 distinct CDR3 sequences, roughly 3.5% of them seen just once. Germline lookup yields CDR1 ENHRY and CDR2 SYGVKD. This CDR3 comprises 17 residues. The V gene lost 2 bases and the J gene lost 0 bases, with 11 bases spanning the gap. There are many counts of this clonotype. As yet, its antigen is unknown. This chain links TRBV10-3 with TRBJ2-6, with no clear D. This TCR was recovered from a woman aged 45-65 years with multiple sclerosis. Sample: PBMCs. CDR3 loop: CAISETDGHSGANVLTF. In DNA form, the CDR3 reads TGTGCCATCAGTGAGACTGACGGTCACTCTGGGGCCAACGTCCTGACTTTC.